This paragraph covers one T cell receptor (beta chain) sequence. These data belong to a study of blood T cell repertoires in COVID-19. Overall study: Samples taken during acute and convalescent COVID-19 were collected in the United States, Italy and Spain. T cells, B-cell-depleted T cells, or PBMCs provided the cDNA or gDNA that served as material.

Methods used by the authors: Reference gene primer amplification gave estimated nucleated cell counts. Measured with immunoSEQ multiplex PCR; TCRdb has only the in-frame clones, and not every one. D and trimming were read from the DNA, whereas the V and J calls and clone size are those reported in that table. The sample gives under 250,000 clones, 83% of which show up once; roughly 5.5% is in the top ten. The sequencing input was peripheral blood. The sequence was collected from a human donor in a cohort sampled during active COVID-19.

DNA of the CDR3: TGTGCCACCAGTGATTCCAGATCGCAGTTCTTC. This sequence encodes CATSDSRSQFF. The V call is TRBV24-1, the J call TRBJ2-1; D gene uncertain. The CDR3 spans 11 residues. The V gene lost 2 bases and the J gene lost 12 bases, with 7 bases spanning the gap. CDR1 and CDR2 (germline): KGHDR, SFDVKD.